The 25 T cell receptor beta chains given below trace back to one sample, sequenced in a study of CD8 T cells in Susac syndrome. RNA in amounts of about 0.5 to 1 ug was reverse transcribed with random hexamers. One entry per CDR3 protein results from TCRdb running MiXCR on the immunoSEQ multiplex PCR reads. The data contain 170,000 or so distinct CDR3 sequences, approximately 95% of them seen just once; the ten biggest clones take up about 0.15%. The sequencing sample was made of CD8+ T cells from PBMCs. Receptors originate from a human donor with multiple sclerosis.

The gene calls are TRBV9 and TRBJ2-7; the D is unclear. The CDR3 contains 12 residues. CDR1 and CDR2 from the germline V gene are SGDLS and YYNGEE. With 4 bases removed from V and 10 bases from J, the gap between germline ends came to 15 bases. Here the CDR3 reads CASSTGFDRQYF. DNA for the CDR3: TGTGCCAGCAGCACCGGGTTCGACCGTCAGTACTTC.

This chain links TRBV20-1 with TRBJ2-1, with TRBD2 identical over 7 bases. CDR1 and CDR2 from the germline V gene are DFQATT and SNEGSKA (reference sequence). V lost 3 bases to trimming and J lost 0 bases; unmatched junction nucleotides: 5. The CDR3 contains 15 residues. CDR3 DNA sequence: TGCAGTGCTAGGGGGACTACGAGCTCCTACAATGAGCAGTTCTTC. Protein sequence: CSARGTTSSYNEQFF.

V and J are TRBV7-8 and TRBJ2-7; 7 nucleotides line up with TRBD2. Germline V gene data show CDR1 as SGHVS and CDR2 as FQNEAQ. The trim removed 7 bases at V and 7 bases at J, leaving 13 bases unmatched. This CDR3 is 14 amino acids long. The CDR3 is CASTLGAGVGEQYF. In DNA, the CDR3 is TGTGCCAGCACCCTTGGTGCGGGAGTAGGGGAGCAGTACTTC.

Only one count was recorded for this clonotype. The chain uses TRBV24-1 and TRBJ2-7, with D possibly called TRBD1 or TRBD2 (5 bases each). The CDR3 runs to 15 residues. Germline assignment: CDR1 KGHDR and CDR2 SFDVKD. The ends were cut back, 6 bases at V and 4 bases at J, with 18 bases in the middle. The CDR3 DNA is TGTGCCACCAGTCCGGGACCCCTGGAATTTTACGAGCAGTACTTC. This gives the protein CATSPGPLEFYEQYF.

The rearrangement uses TRBV7-6 and TRBJ2-3; TRBD2 agrees at 10 bases. This CDR3 has 18 amino acids. Per the germline V gene, CDR1 is SGHVS and CDR2 is FNYEAQ. Trimming removed 3 bases from V and 5 bases from J; junction bases left unmatched: 14. CDR3 nucleotide sequence: TGTGCCAGCAGCTTCCTCTTATCCCTAGCGGGGGAGGTAGATACGCAGTATTTT. Translation: CASSFLLSLAGEVDTQYF.

This clonotype occurred once. The chain's CDR3 is CASSVQRGNNEQFF. Here the CDR3 DNA reads TGTGCCAGCAGCGTCCAGCGGGGGAACAATGAGCAGTTCTTC. V gene TRBV9 combines with J gene TRBJ2-1, with TRBD2 matching over 8 bases. The ends lost 2 bases at V and 5 bases at J; junction bases unmatched: 3. The germline CDR1 and CDR2 sequences are SGDLS and YYNGEE. CDR3 length equals 14 residues.

The chain combines TRBV9 with TRBJ2-1; the match to TRBD2 covers 7 bases. The germline CDR1 and CDR2 sequences are SGDLS and YYNGEE. The CDR3 totals 15 residues. J was trimmed by 3 bases and V by 3 bases; bases with no gene match: 6. CDR3 coding DNA: TGTGCCAGCAGCGCCCGAGCGGGGAACTACAATGAGCAGTTCTTC. Translated, it gives CASSARAGNYNEQFF.

This chain links TRBV12-3 or TRBV12-4 with TRBJ1-2; D not certain. The V end was cut by 1 base, the J end by 6 bases, with 12 bases between. CDR3 length: 14 amino acids. The CDR3 region has the DNA TGTGCCAGCAGTTTAGGGGTGAGAGTAGATGGCTACACCTTC. It translates to CASSLGVRVDGYTF.

This clonotype came up a few times. The genes are TRBV27 and TRBJ2-7, with D possibly matching TRBD1 (5 bases). Deletions cut 0 bases from V and 5 bases from J, with 11 bases between. This CDR3 spans 14 amino acids. The V gene's germline CDR1 is MNHEY and CDR2 SMNVEV (reference sequence). CDR3 residues: CASSLSGQGHEQYF. DNA for the CDR3: TGTGCCAGCAGTTTATCTGGTCAGGGCCACGAGCAGTACTTC.

This chain links TRBV7-9 with TRBJ2-7; 7 bases fit TRBD1. The ends lost 5 bases at V and 3 bases at J; junction bases unmatched: 10. CDR1 SEHNR and CDR2 FQNEAQ come from the germline V gene (reference sequence). The CDR3 runs 15 residues. The chain's CDR3 is CASSARTGPNYEQYF. CDR3 nucleotides: TGTGCCAGCAGCGCACGGACAGGCCCTAACTACGAGCAGTACTTC.

This chain connects TRBV5-6 to TRBJ1-1, with 9 nucleotides matching TRBD1. V shed 4 bases, J shed 3 bases, and the junction held 7 bases outside the gene matches. Per the germline V gene, CDR1 is SGHDT and CDR2 is YYEEEE. This CDR3 has 15 residues. The CDR3 DNA follows: TGTGCCAGCAGCACCTCGACAGGGGGATACACTGAAGCTTTCTTT. This encodes CASSTSTGGYTEAFF.

The chain carries TRBV7-9 and TRBJ2-1; D gene ambiguous. The CDR3 contains 16 residues. The germline V and J ends were trimmed by 4 bases and 0 bases, with 13 bases remaining between them. Germline V lookup: CDR1 SEHNR, CDR2 FQNEAQ (reference sequence). DNA of the CDR3: TGTGCCAGCAGCTCAACTGAACTAAACTCCTACAATGAGCAGTTCTTC. Its translation is CASSSTELNSYNEQFF.

The genes are TRBV15 and TRBJ1-5; D is perhaps TRBD1 (5 bases). Trimming took 3 bases from V and 4 from J, leaving 16 bases between them. This CDR3 is built from 16 residues. Per germline, CDR1 LNHNV and CDR2 YYDKDF (reference sequence). CDR3 region: CATSSAGQVDNQPQHF. CDR3 in DNA: TGTGCCACCAGCAGTGCAGGGCAGGTTGATAATCAGCCCCAGCATTTT.

The V call is TRBV3-1, the J call TRBJ2-7; no clear D. CDR1 and CDR2 from the germline V gene are LGHDT and YNNKEL (reference sequence). CDR3 size: 14 residues. Trimming cost V 2 bases and J 5 bases, with 13 bases left between them. CDR3 nucleotide sequence: TGTGCCAGCAGCCAATGGGGTCCTTACGACGAGCAGTACTTC. It translates to CASSQWGPYDEQYF.

The chain couples TRBV19 to TRBJ1-1; D is uncertain. Germline loops: CDR1 LNHDA, CDR2 SQIVND (reference sequence). Deletions cut 5 bases from V and 1 base from J, with 8 bases between. This CDR3 contains 13 residues. The CDR3 region has the DNA TGTGCCAGTAGTTTAGTGGAGAACACTGAAGCTTTCTTT. It translates to CASSLVENTEAFF.

CDR3 region: CASSPLPGQSYEQYF. CDR3 sequence (DNA): TGTGCCAGCAGTCCCCTACCGGGACAGTCCTACGAGCAGTACTTC. The chain joins TRBV28 to TRBJ2-7; 7 bases align to TRBD1. The CDR3 is made up of 15 amino acids. V gave up 5 bases and J gave up 1 base; unmatched junction bases: 8. CDR1 is MDHEN and CDR2 is SYDVKM in the germline V gene.

The V gene is TRBV7-9, the J gene TRBJ2-7, with a weak D call TRBD2 (6 bases). V lost 3 bases to trimming and J lost 0 bases, with 9 bases between them. CDR1 and CDR2 from the germline V gene are SEHNR and FQNEAQ (reference sequence). The CDR3 spans 14 residues. The CDR3 protein is CASSFGGDSYEQYF. The CDR3 DNA reads as TGTGCCAGCAGCTTCGGCGGGGACTCCTACGAGCAGTACTTC.

This rearrangement joins TRBV7-9 to TRBJ1-1; D gene ambiguous. V dropped 1 base and J dropped 6 bases, with 6 bases sitting between them. Germline V gives CDR1 SEHNR, CDR2 FQNEAQ (reference sequence). The CDR3 runs 12 residues. DNA for the CDR3: TGTGCCAGCAGCTTAGTTTCCCCTGAAGCTTTCTTT. Its translation is CASSLVSPEAFF.

The J gene is TRBJ2-7, the V gene TRBV11-2; unclear D gene. Per the germline V gene, CDR1 is SGHAT and CDR2 is FQNNGV. The CDR3 is made up of 14 amino acids. V lost 1 base to trimming and J lost 5 bases, with 12 bases between them. Here the CDR3 DNA reads TGTGCCAGCAGCTTAGTCGGATTAGCTAACGAGCAGTACTTC. Its translation is CASSLVGLANEQYF.

V is TRBV25-1 and J is TRBJ1-1; no definite D call. Trimming removed 6 bases at V and 2 bases at J, with 10 bases between. CDR1 MGHDK and CDR2 SYGVNS come from the germline V gene. This CDR3 comprises 13 residues. Written as DNA, the CDR3 is TGTGCCAGCAGAGGTTCGGGTAACACTGAAGCTTTCTTT. Its protein is CASRGSGNTEAFF. The full variable domain, its missing parts supplied by reference TRBV25-1 and TRBJ1-1, is EADIYQTPRYLVIGTGKKITLECSQTMGHDKMYWYQQDPGMELHLIHYSYGVNSTEKGDLSSESTVSRIRTEHFPLTLESARPSHTSQYLCASRGSGNTEAFFGQGTRLTVV.

This chain connects TRBV9 to TRBJ2-2, with 7 nucleotides matching TRBD2. Looked up from germline, CDR1 is SGDLS and CDR2 is YYNGEE. The V and J ends lost 3 bases and 3 bases, in that order; junction bases with no gene match: 11. The CDR3 has 17 amino acids. The CDR3, as DNA: TGTGCCAGCAGCGCCCCCCGAGGGGCGGGGGACACCGGGGAGCTGTTTTTT. This codes for CASSAPRGAGDTGELFF.

The chain recombines TRBV3-1 with TRBJ2-7; no firm D call. The V and J ends lost 1 base and 2 bases respectively, with 6 bases between them. Germline V gene sequence: CDR1 LGHDT, CDR2 YNNKEL (reference sequence). CDR3 length equals 13 residues. CDR3 amino acids: CASSQVRPYEQYF. CDR3 in DNA: TGTGCCAGCAGCCAAGTTAGACCCTACGAGCAGTACTTC.

V and J are TRBV27 and TRBJ2-1; TRBD2 agrees at 12 bases. Trimming removed 9 bases from V and 7 bases from J; junction bases left unmatched: 13. Germline V CDR1 and CDR2: MNHEY, SMNVEV (reference sequence). CDR3 length: 16 residues. CDR3 loop: CASTWASGGVLNEQFF. In DNA form, the CDR3 reads TGTGCCAGTACCTGGGCTAGCGGGGGGGTATTAAATGAGCAGTTCTTC.

The rearrangement links TRBV27 to TRBJ2-7; 14 nucleotides line up with TRBD2. Germline CDR1 and CDR2: MNHEY and SMNVEV (reference sequence). The CDR3 has 15 residues. Germline trimming cut 6 bases from V and 5 bases from J; bases unmatched to any gene: 6. The DNA of the CDR3 is TGTGCCAGCAGCCACGGGACTAGCGGGAGTGACGAGCAGTACTTC. Its protein is CASSHGTSGSDEQYF.

The CDR3 reads CASSPTLTSAFSYEQYF. The CDR3 bases are TGTGCCAGCAGCCCGACCTTGACTAGCGCTTTCTCCTACGAGCAGTACTTC. The J gene is TRBJ2-7, the V gene TRBV11-2, with 8 bases identical to TRBD2. Germline CDR1 SGHAT, CDR2 FQNNGV. Unmatched junction bases numbered 12, after V lost 5 bases and J lost 0 bases. CDR3 length: 17 residues.